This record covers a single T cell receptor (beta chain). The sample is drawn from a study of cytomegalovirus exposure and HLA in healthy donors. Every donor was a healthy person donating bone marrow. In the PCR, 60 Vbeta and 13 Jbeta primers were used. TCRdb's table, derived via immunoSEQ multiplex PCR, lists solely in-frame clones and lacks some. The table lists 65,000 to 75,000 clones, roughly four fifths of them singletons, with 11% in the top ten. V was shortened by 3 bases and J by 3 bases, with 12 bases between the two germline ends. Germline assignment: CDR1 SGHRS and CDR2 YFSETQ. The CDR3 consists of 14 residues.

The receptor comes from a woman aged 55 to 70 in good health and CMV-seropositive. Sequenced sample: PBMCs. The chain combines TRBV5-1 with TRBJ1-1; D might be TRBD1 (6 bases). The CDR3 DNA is TGCGCCAGCAGCTGGGGGGGCGCGGACACTGAAGCTTTCTTT. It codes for CASSWGGADTEAFF.